This T cell receptor (beta chain) was recovered during a study of CD8 T cells in Susac syndrome. The T cells that were sequenced for TCR beta were CD8+ and CD4+ cells from blood. Random-hexamer reverse transcription was applied to roughly 0.5 to 1 ug RNA. TCRdb re-derived calls from the immunoSEQ multiplex PCR reads in MiXCR, one entry per CDR3 protein. The sample records some 180,000 distinct CDR3 sequences, 91% being singletons. The CDR3 covers 11 residues. From germline, CDR1 is SGDLS and CDR2 YYNGEE. V gave up 2 bases and J gave up 5 bases, with 2 bases separating them. This chain links TRBV9 with TRBJ1-5; no clear D. The sample taken for sequencing was CD4+ T cells from PBMCs. The receptor's source is a human donor with Susac syndrome. In DNA form, the CDR3 reads TGTGCCAGCAGCGTCCATCAGCCCCAGCATTTT. Translated: CASSVHQPQHF.